Sequencing of this TCR beta chain was carried out in a study of T-cell memory formation after mild COVID-19. Study conclusions and caveats: Those CD4+ clones that contracted were mainly in CM and EM (CD8+ ones in EMRA). Some clones that responded were present in memory (sampled pre-infection), which suggests cross-reactive memory joined.

This clonotype has only a few counts. Antigen unknown. The CDR3 consists of 14 residues. V was clipped by 10 bases and J by 6 bases, with 16 bases between them. Germline CDR1 and CDR2: ENHRY and SYGVKD. One entry per CDR3 protein results from TCRdb running MiXCR on the 5' RACE reads. The data contain under 700,000 distinct CDR3 sequences, about a fifth of them singletons. The receptor was derived from an adult woman who had mild COVID-19 (a few samples of this study predate the infection). Cell type and time point are not known. Sequencing was carried out using PBMCs or a T cell subset sorted from them (not recorded which). This chain uses TRBV10-3 with TRBJ1-6; no clear D. The CDR3 here is CATSEEGGNSPLHF. The CDR3 nucleotides read TGTGCCACAAGTGAGGAGGGTGGTAATTCACCCCTCCACTTT.